Below, one T cell receptor beta chain is given with its context. Clones were sequenced by immunoSEQ multiplex PCR, and TCRdb holds only the in-frame ones, with some missing. The data show 75,000 to 85,000 clones, around nine tenths seen once. This sample was taken from a study of glioma-infiltrating T cells after dendritic cell vaccination. The time point: after dendritic cell vaccination, including at tumor progression/relapse. The ends were cut back, 3 bases at V and 1 base at J, with 10 bases in the middle. The CDR3 covers 14 residues. Germline CDR1 MNHNY, CDR2 SVGAGI (reference sequence). The source was blood, collected after dendritic cell vaccination. This chain connects TRBV6-6 to TRBJ2-7; possibly TRBD1 for D (6 bases). This clonotype originated in a human donor with glioblastoma. DNA for the CDR3: TGTGCCAGCAGTTATGGGCAGGGGTCCTACGAGCAGTACTTC. This translates into CASSYGQGSYEQYF.